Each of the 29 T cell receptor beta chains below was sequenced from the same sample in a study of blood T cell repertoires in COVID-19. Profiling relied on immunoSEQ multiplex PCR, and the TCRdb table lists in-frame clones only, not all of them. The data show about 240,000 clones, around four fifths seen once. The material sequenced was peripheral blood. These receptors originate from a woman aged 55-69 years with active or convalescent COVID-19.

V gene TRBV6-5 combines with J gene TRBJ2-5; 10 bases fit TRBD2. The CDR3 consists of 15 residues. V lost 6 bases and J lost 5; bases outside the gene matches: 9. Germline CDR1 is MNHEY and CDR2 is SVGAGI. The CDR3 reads CASRPSGGSLETQYF. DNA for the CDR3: TGTGCCAGCAGACCTAGCGGGGGCTCCCTGGAGACCCAGTACTTC.

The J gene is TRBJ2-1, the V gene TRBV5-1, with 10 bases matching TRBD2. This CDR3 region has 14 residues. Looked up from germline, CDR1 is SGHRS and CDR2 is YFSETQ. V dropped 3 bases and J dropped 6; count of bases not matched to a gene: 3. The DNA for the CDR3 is TGCGCCAGCAGCTACAGGACTAGCGGCAATGAGCAGTTCTTC. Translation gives CASSYRTSGNEQFF.

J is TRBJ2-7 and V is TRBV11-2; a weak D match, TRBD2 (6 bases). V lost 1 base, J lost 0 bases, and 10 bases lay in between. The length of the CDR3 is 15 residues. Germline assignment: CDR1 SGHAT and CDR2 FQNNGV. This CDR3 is CASSLAIGSSYEQYF. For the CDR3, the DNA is TGTGCCAGCAGCTTAGCTATCGGGAGCTCCTACGAGCAGTACTTC.

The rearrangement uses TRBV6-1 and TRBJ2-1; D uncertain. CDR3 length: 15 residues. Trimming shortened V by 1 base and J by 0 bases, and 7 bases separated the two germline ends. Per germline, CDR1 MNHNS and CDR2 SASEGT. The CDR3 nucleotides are TGTGCCAGCAGTGAAGTATTTAGCTCCTACAATGAGCAGTTCTTC. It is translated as CASSEVFSSYNEQFF.

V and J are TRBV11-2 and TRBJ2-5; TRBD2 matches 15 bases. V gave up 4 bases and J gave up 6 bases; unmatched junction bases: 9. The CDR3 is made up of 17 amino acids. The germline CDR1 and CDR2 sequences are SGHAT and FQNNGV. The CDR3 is CASSSTGLAGGRQTQYF. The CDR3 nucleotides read TGTGCCAGCAGCTCAACAGGACTAGCGGGGGGGAGGCAGACCCAGTACTTC.

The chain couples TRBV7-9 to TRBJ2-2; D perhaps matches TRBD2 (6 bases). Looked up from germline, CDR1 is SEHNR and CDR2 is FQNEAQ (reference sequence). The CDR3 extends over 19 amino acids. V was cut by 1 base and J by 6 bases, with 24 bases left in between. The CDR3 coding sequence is TGTGCCAGCAGCTTAGAGCCCGGGGGTGTGTTTGGGTCCGCCGGGGAGCTGTTTTTT. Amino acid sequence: CASSLEPGGVFGSAGELFF.

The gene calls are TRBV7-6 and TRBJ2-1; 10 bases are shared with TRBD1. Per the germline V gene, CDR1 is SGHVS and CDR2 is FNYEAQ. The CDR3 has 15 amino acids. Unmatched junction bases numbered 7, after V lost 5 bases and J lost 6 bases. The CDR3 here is CASSPRQGAGNEQFF. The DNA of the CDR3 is TGTGCCAGCAGCCCCAGACAGGGGGCGGGCAATGAGCAGTTCTTC.

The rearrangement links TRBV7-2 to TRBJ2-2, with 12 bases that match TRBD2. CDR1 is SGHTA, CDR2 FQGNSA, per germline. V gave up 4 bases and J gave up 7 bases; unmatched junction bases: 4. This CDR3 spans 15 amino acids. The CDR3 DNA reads TGTGCCAGCAGCTCCGGGACTAGCGGGTACGGGGAGCTGTTTTTT. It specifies CASSSGTSGYGELFF.

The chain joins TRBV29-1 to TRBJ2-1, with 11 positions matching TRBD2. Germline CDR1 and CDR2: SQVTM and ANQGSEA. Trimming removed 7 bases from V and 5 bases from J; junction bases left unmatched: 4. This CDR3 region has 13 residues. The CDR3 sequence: CSAGTSGNNEQFF. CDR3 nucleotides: TGCAGCGCCGGGACTAGCGGAAACAATGAGCAGTTCTTC.

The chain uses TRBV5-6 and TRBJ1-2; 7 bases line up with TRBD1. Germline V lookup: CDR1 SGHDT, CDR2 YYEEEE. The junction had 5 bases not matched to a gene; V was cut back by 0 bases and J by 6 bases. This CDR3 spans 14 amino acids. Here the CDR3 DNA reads TGTGCCAGCAGCTTGGTTGAGGGGGCTCATGGCTACACCTTC. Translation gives CASSLVEGAHGYTF.

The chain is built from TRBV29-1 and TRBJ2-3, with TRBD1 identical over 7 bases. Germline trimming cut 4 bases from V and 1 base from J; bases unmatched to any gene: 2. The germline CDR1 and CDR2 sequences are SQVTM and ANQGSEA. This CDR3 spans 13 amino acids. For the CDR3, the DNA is TGCAGCGTTGCGCAGGGGGGCACAGATACGCAGTATTTT. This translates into CSVAQGGTDTQYF.

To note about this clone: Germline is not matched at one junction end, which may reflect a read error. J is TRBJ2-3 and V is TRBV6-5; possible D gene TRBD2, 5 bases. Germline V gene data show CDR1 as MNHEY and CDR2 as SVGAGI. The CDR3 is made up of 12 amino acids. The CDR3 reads CANSVNTDTQYF. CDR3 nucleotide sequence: TGCGCCAATAGCGTGAACACAGATACGCAGTATTTT.

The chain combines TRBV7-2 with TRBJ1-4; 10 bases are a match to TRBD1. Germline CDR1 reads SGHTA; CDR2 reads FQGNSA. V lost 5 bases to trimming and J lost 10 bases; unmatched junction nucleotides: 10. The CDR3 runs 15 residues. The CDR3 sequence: CASSLGGTGAGKLFF. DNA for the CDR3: TGTGCCAGCAGCCTAGGGGGGACAGGGGCCGGAAAACTGTTTTTT.

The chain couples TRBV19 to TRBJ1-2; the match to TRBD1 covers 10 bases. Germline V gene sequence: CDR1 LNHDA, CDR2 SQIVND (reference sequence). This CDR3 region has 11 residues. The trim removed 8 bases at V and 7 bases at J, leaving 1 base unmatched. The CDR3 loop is CASRDRGGYTF. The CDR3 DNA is TGTGCCAGTCGGGACAGGGGTGGCTACACCTTC.

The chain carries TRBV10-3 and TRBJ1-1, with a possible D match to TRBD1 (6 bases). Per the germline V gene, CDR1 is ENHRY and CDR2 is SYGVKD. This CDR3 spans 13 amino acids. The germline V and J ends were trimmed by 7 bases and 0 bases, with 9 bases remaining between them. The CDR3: CAITQGMNTEAFF. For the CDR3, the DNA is TGTGCCATCACGCAGGGGATGAACACTGAAGCTTTCTTT.

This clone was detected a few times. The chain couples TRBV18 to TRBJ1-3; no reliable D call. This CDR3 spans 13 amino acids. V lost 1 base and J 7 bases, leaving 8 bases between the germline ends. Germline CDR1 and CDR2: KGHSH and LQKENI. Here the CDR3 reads CASSPQRANTIYF. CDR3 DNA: TGTGCCAGCTCACCACAGCGGGCGAACACCATATATTTT.

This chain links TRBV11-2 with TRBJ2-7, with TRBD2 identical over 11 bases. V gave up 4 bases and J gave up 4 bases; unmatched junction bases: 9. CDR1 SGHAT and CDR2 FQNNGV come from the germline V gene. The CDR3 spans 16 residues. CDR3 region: CASSSLTSGTIYEQYV. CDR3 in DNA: TGTGCCAGCAGCTCCCTGACTAGCGGGACCATTTACGAGCAGTACGTC.

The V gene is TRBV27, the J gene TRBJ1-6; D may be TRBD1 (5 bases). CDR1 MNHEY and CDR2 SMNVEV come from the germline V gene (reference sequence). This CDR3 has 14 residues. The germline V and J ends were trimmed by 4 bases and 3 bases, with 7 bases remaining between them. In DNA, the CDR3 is TGTGCCAGCAGTTCGGGGGTCTATAATTCACCCCTCCACTTT. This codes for CASSSGVYNSPLHF.

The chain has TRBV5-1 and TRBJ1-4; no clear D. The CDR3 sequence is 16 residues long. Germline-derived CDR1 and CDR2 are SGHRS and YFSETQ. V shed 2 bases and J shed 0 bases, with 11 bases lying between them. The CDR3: CASSLDTFATNEKLFF. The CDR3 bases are TGCGCCAGCAGCTTAGACACCTTTGCAACTAATGAAAAACTGTTTTTT.

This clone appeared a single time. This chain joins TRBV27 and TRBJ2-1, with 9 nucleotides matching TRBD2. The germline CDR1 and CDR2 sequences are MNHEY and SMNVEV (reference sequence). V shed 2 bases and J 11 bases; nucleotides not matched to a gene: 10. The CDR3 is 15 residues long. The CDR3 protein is CASSLAASGVSKQFF. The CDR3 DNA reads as TGTGCCAGCAGTTTAGCGGCTAGCGGGGTTTCCAAGCAGTTCTTC.

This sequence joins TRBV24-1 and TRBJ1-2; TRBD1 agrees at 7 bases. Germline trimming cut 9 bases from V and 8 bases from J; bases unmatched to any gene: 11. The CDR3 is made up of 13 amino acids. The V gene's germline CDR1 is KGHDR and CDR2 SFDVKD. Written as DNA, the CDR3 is TGTGCCACCCAGGGGGTGGCTTTAGAAGGCTACACCTTC. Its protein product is CATQGVALEGYTF.

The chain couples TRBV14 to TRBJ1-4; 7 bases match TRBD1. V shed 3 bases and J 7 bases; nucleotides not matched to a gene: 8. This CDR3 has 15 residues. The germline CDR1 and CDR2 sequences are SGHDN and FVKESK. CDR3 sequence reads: CASSQQTGSGEKLFF. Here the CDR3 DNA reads TGTGCCAGCAGCCAGCAGACAGGGTCGGGTGAAAAACTGTTTTTT.

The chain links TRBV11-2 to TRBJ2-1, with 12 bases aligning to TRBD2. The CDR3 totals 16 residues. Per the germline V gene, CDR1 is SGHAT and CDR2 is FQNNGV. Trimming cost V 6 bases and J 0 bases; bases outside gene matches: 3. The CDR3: CASRSTSGSSYNEQFF. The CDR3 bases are TGTGCCAGCAGATCGACTAGCGGGAGCTCCTACAATGAGCAGTTCTTC.

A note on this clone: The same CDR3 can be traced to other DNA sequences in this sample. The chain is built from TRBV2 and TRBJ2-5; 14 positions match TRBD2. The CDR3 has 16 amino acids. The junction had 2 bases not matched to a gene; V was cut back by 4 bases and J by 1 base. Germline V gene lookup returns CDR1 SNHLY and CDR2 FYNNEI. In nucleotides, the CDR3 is TGTGCCAGCAGTGCCGGGACTAGCGGGGGCCAAGAGACCCAGTACTTC. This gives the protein CASSAGTSGGQETQYF.

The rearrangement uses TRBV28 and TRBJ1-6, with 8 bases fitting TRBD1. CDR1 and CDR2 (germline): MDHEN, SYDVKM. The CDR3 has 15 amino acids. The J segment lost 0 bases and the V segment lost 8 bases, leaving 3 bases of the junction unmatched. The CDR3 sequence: CASWTGSSYNSPLHF. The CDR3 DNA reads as TGTGCCAGCTGGACAGGGAGCTCCTATAATTCACCCCTCCACTTT.

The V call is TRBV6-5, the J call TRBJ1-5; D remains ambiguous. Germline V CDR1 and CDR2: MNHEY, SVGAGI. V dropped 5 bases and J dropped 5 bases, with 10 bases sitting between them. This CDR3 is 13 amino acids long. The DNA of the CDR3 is TGTGCCAGCAGTCCCGTTAGTCATCAGCCCCAGCATTTT. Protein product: CASSPVSHQPQHF.

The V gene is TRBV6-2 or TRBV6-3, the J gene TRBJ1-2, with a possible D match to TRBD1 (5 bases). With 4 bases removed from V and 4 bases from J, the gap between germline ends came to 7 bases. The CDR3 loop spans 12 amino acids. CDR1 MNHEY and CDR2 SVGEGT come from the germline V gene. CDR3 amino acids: CASSLTAYGYTF. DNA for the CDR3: TGTGCCAGCAGTTTGACAGCCTATGGCTACACCTTC.

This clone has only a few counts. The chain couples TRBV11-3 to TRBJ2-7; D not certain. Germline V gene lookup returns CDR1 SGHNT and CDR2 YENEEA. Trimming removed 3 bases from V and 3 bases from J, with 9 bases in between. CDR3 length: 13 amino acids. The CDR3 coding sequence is TGTGCCAGCAGCTTCCACGAGTTCTACGAGCAGTACTTC. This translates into CASSFHEFYEQYF.

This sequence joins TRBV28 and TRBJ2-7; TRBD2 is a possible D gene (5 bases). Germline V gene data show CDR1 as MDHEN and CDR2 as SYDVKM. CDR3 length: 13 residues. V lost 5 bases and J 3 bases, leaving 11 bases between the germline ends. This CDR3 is CASSRGTVYEQYV. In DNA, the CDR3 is TGTGCCAGCAGTCGGGGTACAGTCTACGAGCAGTACGTC.